The 12 T cell receptor beta chains below all came from one sample that was sequenced in a study of blood T cells in healthy people across ages (dated by TCRdb to about 2015). Libraries came from 5' RACE. Reads for this sample came from an Illumina HiSeq 2500. A second PCR of about 7 to 12 cycles was performed with a sample-barcoded 5' primer and a J-beta primer mix. In-frame beta chains were kept once TCRdb had trimmed the public reads at Q25 with fastp and called clones with MiXCR. Each record represents a unique CDR3 protein, reported with the most common genes and DNA among its rows. The sample table holds roughly 2 million distinct CDR3 sequences, of which around half were seen once. Jointly, the top ten make up 2% to 2.5% of the sample. The sample comprised blood. The receptor source for this set is a woman in her forties in good health.

The gene calls are TRBV4-3 and TRBJ2-7; 10 bases are a match to TRBD2. Germline-derived CDR1 and CDR2 are LGHNA and YSLEER. The V segment lost 1 base and the J segment 3 bases; nucleotides outside the gene matches: 6. The CDR3 spans 16 residues. CDR3 nucleotide sequence: TGCGCCAGCAGCCAAGCGAGTAGCGGGGGGATCTACGAGCAGTACTTC. This encodes CASSQASSGGIYEQYF.

V gene TRBV11-2 combines with J gene TRBJ2-1; no firm D call. V was cut by 6 bases and J by 2 bases, with 14 bases left in between. The CDR3 has 15 amino acids. Germline V gene data show CDR1 as SGHAT and CDR2 as FQNNGV. CDR3 residues: CASRIAGRAYNEQFF. The CDR3 DNA is TGTGCCAGCAGAATAGCTGGTCGCGCCTACAATGAGCAGTTCTTC. The variable domain in full, with the rest retrieved from reference TRBV11-2 and TRBJ2-1, is EAGVAQSPRYKIIEKRQSVAFWCNPISGHATLYWYQQILGQGPKLLIQFQNNGVVDDSQLPKDRFSAERLKGVDSTLKIQPAKLEDSAVYLCASRIAGRAYNEQFFGPGTRLTVL.

The genes are TRBV4-3 and TRBJ2-7, with a weak D call TRBD2 (6 bases). Near its end, the DNA agrees better with TRBJ2-5, so the J call may be wrong. From germline, CDR1 is LGHNA and CDR2 YSLEER. The CDR3 has 15 amino acids. The CDR3 DNA follows: TGCGCCAGCAGCCTAAACCGGCAGGGAGGAGGGACCCAGTACTTC. Translated: CASSLNRQGGGTQYF.

The chain has TRBV4-2 and TRBJ1-2; perhaps TRBD1 as D (5 bases). CDR1 is LGHNA and CDR2 is YNFKEQ in the germline V gene. V was shortened by 3 bases and J by 1 base, with 12 bases between the two germline ends. The CDR3 sequence is 15 residues long. This chain's CDR3 is CASSQEGLFNYGYTF. The CDR3, as DNA: TGTGCCAGCAGCCAGGAGGGACTCTTTAACTATGGCTACACCTTC.

V is TRBV9 and J is TRBJ1-2; 9 nucleotides match TRBD1. Germline CDR1 is SGDLS and CDR2 is YYNGEE. The V and J ends lost 4 bases and 4 bases, in that order; junction bases with no gene match: 11. This CDR3 is 16 amino acids long. The CDR3 is CASSSTMGQGFYGYTF. The CDR3 bases are TGTGCCAGCAGCTCCACAATGGGACAGGGTTTCTATGGCTACACCTTC.

This clonotype has only a few counts. The chain couples TRBV4-3 to TRBJ2-1; D is uncertain. The germline gives CDR1 LGHNA, CDR2 YSLEER. CDR3 length: 15 residues. Trimming left V 1 base short and J 0 bases short, with 7 bases between. The CDR3 loop is CASSQAQSSYNEQFF. CDR3 nucleotide sequence: TGCGCCAGCAGCCAAGCTCAAAGCTCCTACAATGAGCAGTTCTTC.

This chain uses TRBV29-1 with TRBJ1-4; 8 nucleotides agree with TRBD1. Trimming removed 6 bases from V and 0 bases from J; junction bases left unmatched: 6. Germline V CDR1 and CDR2: SQVTM, ANQGSEA. This CDR3 has 15 residues. CDR3 nucleotide sequence: TGCAGCGTCGCGGACAGGGAGGCAACTAATGAAAAACTGTTTTTT. Encoded protein: CSVADREATNEKLFF.

V usage is TRBV2 and J usage is TRBJ2-7, with 9 bases that match TRBD1. CDR1 and CDR2 (germline): SNHLY, FYNNEI. The J segment lost 0 bases and the V segment lost 10 bases, leaving 7 bases of the junction unmatched. The CDR3 covers 14 residues. CDR3 sequence (DNA): TGTGCCATTTGGAGGGACAGGGTCTCCTACGAGCAGTACTTC. Residues: CAIWRDRVSYEQYF.

The chain couples TRBV27 to TRBJ2-7; possible D gene TRBD1, 6 bases. Germline-derived CDR1 and CDR2 are MNHEY and SMNVEV (reference sequence). V shed 2 bases and J shed 1 base, with 15 bases lying between them. The CDR3 is 16 amino acids. CDR3 nucleotides: TGTGCCAGCAGTTTACGAACCGGGACAAAATCCTACGAGCAGTACTTC. It codes for CASSLRTGTKSYEQYF.

The rearrangement uses TRBV27 and TRBJ2-7, with a possible D match to TRBD1 (5 bases). The ends were cut back, 7 bases at V and 0 bases at J, with 10 bases in the middle. Germline values: CDR1 MNHEY, CDR2 SMNVEV (reference sequence). This CDR3 has 13 residues. The CDR3 region has the DNA TGTGCCAGCAAGGGGCACGACTCCTACGAGCAGTACTTC. Protein sequence: CASKGHDSYEQYF.

The rearrangement uses TRBV5-1 and TRBJ2-5, with D uncertain. V lost 0 bases and J 5 bases, leaving 17 bases between the germline ends. Germline lookup yields CDR1 SGHRS and CDR2 YFSETQ. The CDR3 spans 16 residues. The CDR3 sequence is CASSLGAGGSLETQYF. DNA for the CDR3: TGCGCCAGCAGCTTGGGGGCAGGTGGTTCTCTGGAGACCCAGTACTTC.

V is TRBV4-1 and J is TRBJ2-7, with TRBD1 matching over 11 bases. CDR3 length equals 15 residues. The junction had 5 bases not matched to a gene; V was cut back by 5 bases and J by 2 bases. The V gene's germline CDR1 is MGHRA and CDR2 YSYEKL. CDR3 region: CASSREDRGPYEQYF. The CDR3, as DNA: TGCGCCAGCAGCAGGGAGGACAGGGGGCCCTACGAGCAGTACTTC.